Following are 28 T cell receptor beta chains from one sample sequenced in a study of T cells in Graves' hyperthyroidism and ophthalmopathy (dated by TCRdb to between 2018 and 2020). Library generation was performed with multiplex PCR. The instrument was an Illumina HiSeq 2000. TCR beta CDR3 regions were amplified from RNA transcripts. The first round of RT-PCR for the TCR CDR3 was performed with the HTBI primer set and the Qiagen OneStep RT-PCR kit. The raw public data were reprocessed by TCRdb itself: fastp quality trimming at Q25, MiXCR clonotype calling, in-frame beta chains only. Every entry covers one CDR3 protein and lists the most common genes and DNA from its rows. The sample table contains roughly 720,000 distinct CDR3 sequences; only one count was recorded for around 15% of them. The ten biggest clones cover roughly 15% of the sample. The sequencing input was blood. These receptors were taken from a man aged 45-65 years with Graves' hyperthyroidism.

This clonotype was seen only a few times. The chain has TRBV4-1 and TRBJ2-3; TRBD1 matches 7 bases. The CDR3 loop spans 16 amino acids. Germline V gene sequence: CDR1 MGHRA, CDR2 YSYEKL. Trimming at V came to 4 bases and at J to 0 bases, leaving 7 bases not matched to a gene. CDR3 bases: TGCGCCAGCAGCCTTGGGACAGAAAGAAGCACAGATACGCAGTATTTT. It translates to CASSLGTERSTDTQYF.

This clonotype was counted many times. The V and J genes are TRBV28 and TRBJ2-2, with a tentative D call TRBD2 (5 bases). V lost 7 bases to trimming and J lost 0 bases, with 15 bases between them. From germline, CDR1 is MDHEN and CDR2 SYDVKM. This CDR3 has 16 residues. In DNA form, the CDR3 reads TGTGCCAGCATCACTGTTAGCGACACGAACACCGGGGAGCTGTTTTTT. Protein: CASITVSDTNTGELFF.

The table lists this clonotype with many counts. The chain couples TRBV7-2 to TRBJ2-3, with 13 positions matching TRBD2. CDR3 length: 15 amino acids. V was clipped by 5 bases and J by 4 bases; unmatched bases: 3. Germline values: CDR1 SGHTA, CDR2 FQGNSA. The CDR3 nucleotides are TGTGCCAGCAGCAAACTAGCGGGAGGGCCAGATACGCAGTATTTT. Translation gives CASSKLAGGPDTQYF.

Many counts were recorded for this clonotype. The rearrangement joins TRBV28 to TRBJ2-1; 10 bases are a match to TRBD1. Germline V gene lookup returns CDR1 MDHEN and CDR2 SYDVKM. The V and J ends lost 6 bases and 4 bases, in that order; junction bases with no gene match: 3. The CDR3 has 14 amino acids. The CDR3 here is CASRTGQGYNEQFF. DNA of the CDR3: TGTGCCAGCAGAACGGGACAGGGGTACAATGAGCAGTTCTTC.

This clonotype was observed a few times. CDR3 nucleotide sequence: TGTGCCTGGGCCGTAAAGACAGGATTACCCTCTGGAAACACCATATATTTT. This encodes CAWAVKTGLPSGNTIYF. The chain carries TRBV30 and TRBJ1-3; D may be TRBD1 (6 bases). CDR1 and CDR2 (germline): GTSNPN, SVGIG (reference sequence). V was clipped by 5 bases and J by 0 bases, with 20 bases between them. The CDR3 spans 17 residues. The whole variable domain, filled in from reference TRBV30 and TRBJ1-3, reads SQTIHQWPATLVQPVGSPLSLECTVEGTSNPNLYWYRQAAGRGLQLLFYSVGIGQISSEVPQNLSASRPQDRQFILSSKKLLLSDSGFYLCAWAVKTGLPSGNTIYFGEGSWLTVV.

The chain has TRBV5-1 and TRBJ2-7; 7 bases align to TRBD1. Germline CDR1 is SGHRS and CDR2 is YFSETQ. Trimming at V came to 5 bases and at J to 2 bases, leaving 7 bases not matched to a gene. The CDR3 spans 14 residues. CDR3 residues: CASRTGTVAYEQYF. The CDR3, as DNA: TGCGCCAGCAGAACCGGGACAGTTGCCTACGAGCAGTACTTC.

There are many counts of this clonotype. CDR3 protein: CASSLSGGKDTQYF. In DNA, the CDR3 is TGTGCCAGCAGTTTGTCAGGGGGCAAAGATACGCAGTATTTT. The gene calls are TRBV12-3 or TRBV12-4 and TRBJ2-3, with TRBD1 identical over 8 bases. V shed 3 bases and J 5 bases; nucleotides not matched to a gene: 4. This CDR3 spans 14 amino acids.

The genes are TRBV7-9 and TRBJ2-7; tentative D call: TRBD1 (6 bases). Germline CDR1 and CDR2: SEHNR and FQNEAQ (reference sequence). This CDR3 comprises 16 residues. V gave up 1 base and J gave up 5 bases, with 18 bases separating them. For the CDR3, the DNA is TGTGCCAGCAGCTTAGAAGTCTGGGGGCGCTCAGACGAGCAGTACTTC. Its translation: CASSLEVWGRSDEQYF.

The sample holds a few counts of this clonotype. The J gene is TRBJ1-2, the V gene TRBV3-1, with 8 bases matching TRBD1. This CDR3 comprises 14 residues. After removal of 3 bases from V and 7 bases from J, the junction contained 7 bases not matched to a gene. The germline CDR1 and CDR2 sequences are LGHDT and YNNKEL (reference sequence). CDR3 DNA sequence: TGTGCCAGCAGCCACCTTCCAGGGGGCGTTGGCTACACCTTC. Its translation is CASSHLPGGVGYTF.

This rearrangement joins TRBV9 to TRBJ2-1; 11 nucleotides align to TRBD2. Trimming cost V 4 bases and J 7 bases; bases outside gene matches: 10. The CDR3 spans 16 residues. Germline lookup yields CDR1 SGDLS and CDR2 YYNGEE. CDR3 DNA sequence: TGTGCCAGCAGCCCAGGGGGAACTAGCGGGAGAAATGAGCAGTTCTTC. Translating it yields CASSPGGTSGRNEQFF.

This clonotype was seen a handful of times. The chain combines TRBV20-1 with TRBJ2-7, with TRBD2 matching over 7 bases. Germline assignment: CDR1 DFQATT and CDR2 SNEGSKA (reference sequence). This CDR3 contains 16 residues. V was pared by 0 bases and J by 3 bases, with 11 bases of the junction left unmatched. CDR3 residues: CSARDLEGGQLYEQYF. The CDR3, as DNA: TGCAGTGCTAGAGATCTTGAGGGAGGGCAGCTCTACGAGCAGTACTTC.

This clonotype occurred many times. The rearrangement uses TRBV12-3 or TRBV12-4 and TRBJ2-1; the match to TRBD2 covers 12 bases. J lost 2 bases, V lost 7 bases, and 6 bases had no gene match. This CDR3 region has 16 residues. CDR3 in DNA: TGTGCCAGCACTGACGGACTAGCGGGACCCTACAATGAGCAGTTCTTC. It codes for CASTDGLAGPYNEQFF.

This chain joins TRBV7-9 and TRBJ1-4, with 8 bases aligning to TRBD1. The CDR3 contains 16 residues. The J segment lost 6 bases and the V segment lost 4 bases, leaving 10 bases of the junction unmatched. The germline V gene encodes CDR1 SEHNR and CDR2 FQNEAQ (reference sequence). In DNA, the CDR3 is TGTGCCAGCAGCTGGGACTTAGGGGGACAGGATGAAAAACTGTTTTTT. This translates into CASSWDLGGQDEKLFF.

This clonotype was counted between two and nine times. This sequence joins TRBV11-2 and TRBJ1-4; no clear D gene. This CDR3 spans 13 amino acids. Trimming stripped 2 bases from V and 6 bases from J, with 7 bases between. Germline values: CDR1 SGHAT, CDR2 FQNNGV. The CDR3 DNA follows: TGTGCCAGCAGCTTATCCCGTCATGAAAAACTGTTTTTT. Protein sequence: CASSLSRHEKLFF. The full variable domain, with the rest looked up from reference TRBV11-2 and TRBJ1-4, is EAGVAQSPRYKIIEKRQSVAFWCNPISGHATLYWYQQILGQGPKLLIQFQNNGVVDDSQLPKDRFSAERLKGVDSTLKIQPAKLEDSAVYLCASSLSRHEKLFFGSGTQLSVL.

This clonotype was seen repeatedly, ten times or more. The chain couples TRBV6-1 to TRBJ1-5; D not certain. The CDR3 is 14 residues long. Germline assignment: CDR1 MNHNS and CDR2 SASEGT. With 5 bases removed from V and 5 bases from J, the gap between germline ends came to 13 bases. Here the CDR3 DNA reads TGTGCCAGCAGTCCGCGGAATAGAGATCAGCCCCAGCATTTT. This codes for CASSPRNRDQPQHF.

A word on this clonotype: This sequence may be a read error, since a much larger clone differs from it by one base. This chain's CDR3 is CASSYKPANERFF. The CDR3 DNA follows: TGTGCCAGCAGTTATAAACCTGCAAATGAGCGGTTCTTC. The chain recombines TRBV6-5 with TRBJ2-1; unclear D gene. The CDR3 length is 13 residues. CDR1 and CDR2 from the germline V gene are MNHEY and SVGAGI.

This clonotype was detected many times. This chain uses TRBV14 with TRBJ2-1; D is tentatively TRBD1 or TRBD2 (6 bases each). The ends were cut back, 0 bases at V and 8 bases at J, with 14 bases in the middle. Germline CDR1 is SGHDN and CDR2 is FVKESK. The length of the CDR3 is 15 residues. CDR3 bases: TGTGCCAGCAGCCAAGATCCCCGGGGGCGCGATGAGCAGTTCTTC. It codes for CASSQDPRGRDEQFF.

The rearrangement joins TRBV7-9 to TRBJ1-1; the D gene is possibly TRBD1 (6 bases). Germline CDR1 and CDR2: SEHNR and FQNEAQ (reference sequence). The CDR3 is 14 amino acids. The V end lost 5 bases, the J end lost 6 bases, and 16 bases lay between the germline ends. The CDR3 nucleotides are TGTGCCAGCAGCGGAGAGGGGGGGCGGTCTGAAGCTTTCTTT. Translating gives CASSGEGGRSEAFF.

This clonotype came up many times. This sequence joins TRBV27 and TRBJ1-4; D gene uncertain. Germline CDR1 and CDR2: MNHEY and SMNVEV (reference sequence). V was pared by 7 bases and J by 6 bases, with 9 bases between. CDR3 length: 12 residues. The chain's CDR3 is CASKTGYEKLFF. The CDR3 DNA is TGTGCCAGCAAAACGGGGTATGAAAAACTGTTTTTT.

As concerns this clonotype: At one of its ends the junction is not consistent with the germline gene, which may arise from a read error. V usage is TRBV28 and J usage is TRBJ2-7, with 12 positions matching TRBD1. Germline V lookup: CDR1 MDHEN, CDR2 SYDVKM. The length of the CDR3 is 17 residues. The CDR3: CTSSPHTGTGGPYEQYF. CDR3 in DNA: TGTACCAGCAGTCCCCATACCGGGACAGGGGGCCCCTACGAGCAGTACTTC.

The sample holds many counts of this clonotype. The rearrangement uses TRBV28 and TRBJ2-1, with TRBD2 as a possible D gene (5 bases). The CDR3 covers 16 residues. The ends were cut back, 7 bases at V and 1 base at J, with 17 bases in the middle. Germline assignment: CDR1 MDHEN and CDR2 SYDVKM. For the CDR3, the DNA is TGTGCCAGCAACAACCCTGGTCGGAGGTCCTACAATGAGCAGTTCTTC. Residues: CASNNPGRRSYNEQFF.

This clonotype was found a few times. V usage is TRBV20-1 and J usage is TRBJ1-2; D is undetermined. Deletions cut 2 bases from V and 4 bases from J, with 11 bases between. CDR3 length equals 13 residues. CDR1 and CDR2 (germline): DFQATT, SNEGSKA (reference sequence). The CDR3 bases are TGCAGTGCTAGAATTGTCAGGTCCTATGGCTACACCTTC. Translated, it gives CSARIVRSYGYTF.

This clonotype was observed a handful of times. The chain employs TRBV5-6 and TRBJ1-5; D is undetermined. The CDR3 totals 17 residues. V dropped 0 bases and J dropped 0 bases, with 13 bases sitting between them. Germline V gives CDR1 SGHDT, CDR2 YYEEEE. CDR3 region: CASSLGTGQISNQPQHF. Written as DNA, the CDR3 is TGTGCCAGCAGCTTGGGGACGGGCCAAATTAGCAATCAGCCCCAGCATTTT.

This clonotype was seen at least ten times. CDR3 sequence: CASRDSGSTDTQYF. For the CDR3, the DNA is TGTGCCAGCAGGGATAGCGGGAGCACAGATACGCAGTATTTT. The chain recombines TRBV2 with TRBJ2-3; 7 bases map to TRBD2. The CDR3 totals 14 residues. V gave up 6 bases and J gave up 0 bases; unmatched junction bases: 3. From germline, CDR1 is SNHLY and CDR2 FYNNEI. Filled out from reference TRBV2 and TRBJ2-3, the complete variable domain reads EPEVTQTPSHQVTQMGQEVILRCVPISNHLYFYWYRQILGQKVEFLVSFYNNEISEKSEIFDDQFSVERPDGSNFTLKIRSTKLEDSAMYFCASRDSGSTDTQYFGPGTRLTVL.

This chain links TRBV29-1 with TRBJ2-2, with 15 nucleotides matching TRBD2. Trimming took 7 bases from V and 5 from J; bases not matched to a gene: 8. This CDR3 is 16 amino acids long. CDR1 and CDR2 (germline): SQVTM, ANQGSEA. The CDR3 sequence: CSAGTSGRIKTGELFF. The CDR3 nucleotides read TGCAGCGCCGGGACTAGCGGGAGGATAAAGACCGGGGAGCTGTTTTTT.

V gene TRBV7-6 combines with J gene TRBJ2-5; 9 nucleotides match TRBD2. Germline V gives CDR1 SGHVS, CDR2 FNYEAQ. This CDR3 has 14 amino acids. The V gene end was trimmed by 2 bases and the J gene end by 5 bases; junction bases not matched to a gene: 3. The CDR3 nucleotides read TGTGCCAGCAGCTTAATGCTAGCGGGGGAGACCCAGTACTTC. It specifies CASSLMLAGETQYF.

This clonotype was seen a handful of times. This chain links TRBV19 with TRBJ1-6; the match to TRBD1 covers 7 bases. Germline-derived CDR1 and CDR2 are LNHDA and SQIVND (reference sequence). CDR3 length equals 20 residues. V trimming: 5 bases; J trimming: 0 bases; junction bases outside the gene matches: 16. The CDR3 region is CASSPPGTVSLSSYNSPLHF. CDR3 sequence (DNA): TGTGCCAGTAGTCCGCCGGGGACAGTTTCTTTAAGCTCCTATAATTCACCCCTCCACTTT.

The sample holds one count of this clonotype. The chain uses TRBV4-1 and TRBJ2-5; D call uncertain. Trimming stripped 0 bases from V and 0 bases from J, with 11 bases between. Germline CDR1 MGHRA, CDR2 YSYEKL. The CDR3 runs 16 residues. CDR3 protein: CASSQDLGRNQETQYF. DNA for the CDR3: TGCGCCAGCAGCCAAGATCTAGGGCGGAACCAAGAGACCCAGTACTTC.